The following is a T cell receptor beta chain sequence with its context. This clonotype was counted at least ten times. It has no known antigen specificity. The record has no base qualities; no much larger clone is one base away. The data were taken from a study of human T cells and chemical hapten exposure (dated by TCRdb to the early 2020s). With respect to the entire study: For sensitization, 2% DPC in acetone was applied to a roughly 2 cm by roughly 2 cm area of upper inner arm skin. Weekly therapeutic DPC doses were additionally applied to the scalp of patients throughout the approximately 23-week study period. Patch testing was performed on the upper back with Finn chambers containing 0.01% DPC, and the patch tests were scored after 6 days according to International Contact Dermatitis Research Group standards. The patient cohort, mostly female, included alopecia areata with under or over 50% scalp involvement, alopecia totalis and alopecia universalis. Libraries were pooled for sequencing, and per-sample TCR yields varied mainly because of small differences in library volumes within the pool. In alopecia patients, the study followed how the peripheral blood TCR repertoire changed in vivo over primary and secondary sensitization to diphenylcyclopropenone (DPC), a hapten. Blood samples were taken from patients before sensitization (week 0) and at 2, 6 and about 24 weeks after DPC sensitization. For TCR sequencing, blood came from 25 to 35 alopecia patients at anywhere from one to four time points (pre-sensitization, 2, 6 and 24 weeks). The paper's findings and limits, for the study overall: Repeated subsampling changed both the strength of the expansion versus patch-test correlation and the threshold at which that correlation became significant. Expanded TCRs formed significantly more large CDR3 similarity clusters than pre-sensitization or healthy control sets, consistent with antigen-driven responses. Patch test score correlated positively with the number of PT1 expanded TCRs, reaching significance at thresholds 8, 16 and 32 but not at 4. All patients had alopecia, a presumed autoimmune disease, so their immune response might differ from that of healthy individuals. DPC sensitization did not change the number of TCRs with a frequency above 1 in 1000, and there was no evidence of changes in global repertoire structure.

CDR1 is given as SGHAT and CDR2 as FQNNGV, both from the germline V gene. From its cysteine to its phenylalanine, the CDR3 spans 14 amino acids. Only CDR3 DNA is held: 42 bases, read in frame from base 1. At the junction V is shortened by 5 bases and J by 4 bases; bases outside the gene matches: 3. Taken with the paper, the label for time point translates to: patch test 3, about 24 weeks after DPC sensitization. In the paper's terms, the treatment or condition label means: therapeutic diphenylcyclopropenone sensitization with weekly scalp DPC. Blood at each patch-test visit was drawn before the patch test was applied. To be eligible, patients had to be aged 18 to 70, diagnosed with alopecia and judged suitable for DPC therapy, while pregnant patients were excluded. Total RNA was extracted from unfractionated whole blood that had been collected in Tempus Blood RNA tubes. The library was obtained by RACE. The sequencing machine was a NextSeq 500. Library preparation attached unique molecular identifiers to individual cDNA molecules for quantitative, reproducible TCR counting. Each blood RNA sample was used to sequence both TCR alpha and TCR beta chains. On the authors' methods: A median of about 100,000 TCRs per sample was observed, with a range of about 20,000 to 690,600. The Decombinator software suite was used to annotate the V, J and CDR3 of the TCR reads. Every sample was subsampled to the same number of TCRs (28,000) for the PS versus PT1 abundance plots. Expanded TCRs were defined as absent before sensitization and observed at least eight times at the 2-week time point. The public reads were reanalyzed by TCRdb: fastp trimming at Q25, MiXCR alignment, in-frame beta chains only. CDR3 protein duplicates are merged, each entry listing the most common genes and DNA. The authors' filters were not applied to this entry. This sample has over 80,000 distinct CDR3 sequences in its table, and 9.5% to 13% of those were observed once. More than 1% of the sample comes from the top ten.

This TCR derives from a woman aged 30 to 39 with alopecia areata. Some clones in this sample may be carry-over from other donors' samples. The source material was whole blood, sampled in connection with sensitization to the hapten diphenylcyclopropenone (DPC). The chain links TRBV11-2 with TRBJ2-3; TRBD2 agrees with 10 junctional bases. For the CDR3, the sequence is CASSRLAGPDTQYF. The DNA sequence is TGTGCCAGCAGCAGACTAGCGGGCCCAGATACGCAGTATTTT.